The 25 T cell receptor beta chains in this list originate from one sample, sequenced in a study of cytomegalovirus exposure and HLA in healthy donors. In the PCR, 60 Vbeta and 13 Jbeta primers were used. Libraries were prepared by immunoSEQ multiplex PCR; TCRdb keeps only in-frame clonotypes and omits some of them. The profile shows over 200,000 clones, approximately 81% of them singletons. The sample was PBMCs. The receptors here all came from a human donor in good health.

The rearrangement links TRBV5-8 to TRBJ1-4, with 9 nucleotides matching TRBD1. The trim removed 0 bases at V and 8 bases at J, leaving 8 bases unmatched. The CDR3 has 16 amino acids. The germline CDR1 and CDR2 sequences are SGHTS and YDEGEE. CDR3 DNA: TGTGCCAGCAGCTTGGGTACAGGGGGCCTTAGGGAAAAACTGTTTTTT. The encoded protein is CASSLGTGGLREKLFF.

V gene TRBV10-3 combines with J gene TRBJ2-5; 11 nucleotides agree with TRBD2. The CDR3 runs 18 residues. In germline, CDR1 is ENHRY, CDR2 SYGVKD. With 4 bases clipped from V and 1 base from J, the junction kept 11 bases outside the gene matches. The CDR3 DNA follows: TGTGCCATCAGTGTGGGACTAGCGGCCTCGGGTGGCCAAGAGACCCAGTACTTC. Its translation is CAISVGLAASGGQETQYF.

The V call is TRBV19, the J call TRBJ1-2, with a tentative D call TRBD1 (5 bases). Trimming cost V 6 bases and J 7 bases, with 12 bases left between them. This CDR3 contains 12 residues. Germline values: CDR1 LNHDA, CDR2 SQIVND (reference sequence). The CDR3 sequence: CASRGTVIGYTF. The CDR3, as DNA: TGTGCCAGTAGAGGGACTGTGATTGGCTACACCTTC. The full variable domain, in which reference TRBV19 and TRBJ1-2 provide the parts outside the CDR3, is DGGITQSPKYLFRKEGQNVTLSCEQNLNHDAMYWYRQDPGQGLRLIYYSQIVNDFQKGDIAEGYSVSREKKESFPLTVTSAQKNPTAFYLCASRGTVIGYTFGSGTRLTVV.

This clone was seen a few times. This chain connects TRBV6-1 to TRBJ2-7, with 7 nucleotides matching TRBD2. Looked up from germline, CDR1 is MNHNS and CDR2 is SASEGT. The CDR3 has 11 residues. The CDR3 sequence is CVSSGSYEQYF. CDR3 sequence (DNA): TGTGTCTCTAGCGGATCCTACGAGCAGTACTTC.

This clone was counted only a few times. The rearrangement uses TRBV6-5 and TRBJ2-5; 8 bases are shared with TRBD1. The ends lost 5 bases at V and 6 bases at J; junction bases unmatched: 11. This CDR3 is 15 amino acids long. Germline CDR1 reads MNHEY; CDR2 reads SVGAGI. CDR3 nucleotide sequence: TGTGCCAGCAGTCGTCAGTCAGGGGGCACAAAGACCCAGTACTTC. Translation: CASSRQSGGTKTQYF.

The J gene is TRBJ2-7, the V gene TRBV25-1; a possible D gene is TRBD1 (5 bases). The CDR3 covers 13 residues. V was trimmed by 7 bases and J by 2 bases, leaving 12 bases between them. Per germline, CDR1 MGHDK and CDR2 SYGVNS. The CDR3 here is CASKKDITYEQYF. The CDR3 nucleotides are TGTGCCAGCAAGAAGGACATTACCTACGAGCAGTACTTC.

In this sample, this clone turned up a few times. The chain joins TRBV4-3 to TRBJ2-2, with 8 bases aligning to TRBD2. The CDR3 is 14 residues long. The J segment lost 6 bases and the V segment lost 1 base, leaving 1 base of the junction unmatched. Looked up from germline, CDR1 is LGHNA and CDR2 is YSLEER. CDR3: CASSQVAGSGELFF. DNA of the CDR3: TGCGCCAGCAGCCAAGTAGCGGGATCCGGGGAGCTGTTTTTT.

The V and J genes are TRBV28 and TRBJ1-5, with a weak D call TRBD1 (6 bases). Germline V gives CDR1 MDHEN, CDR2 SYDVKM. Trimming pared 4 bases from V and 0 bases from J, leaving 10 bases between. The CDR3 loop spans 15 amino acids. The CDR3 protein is CASSSTGLSNQPQHF. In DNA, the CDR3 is TGTGCCAGCAGTTCGACAGGACTTAGCAATCAGCCCCAGCATTTT.

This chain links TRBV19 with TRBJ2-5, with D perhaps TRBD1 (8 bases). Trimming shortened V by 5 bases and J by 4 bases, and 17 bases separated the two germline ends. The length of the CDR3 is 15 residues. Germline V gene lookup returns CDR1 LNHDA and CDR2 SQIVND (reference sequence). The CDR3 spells CASSSTGGRVETQYF. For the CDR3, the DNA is TGTGCCAGTAGTTCAACAGGGGGGAGGGTAGAGACCCAGTACTTC.

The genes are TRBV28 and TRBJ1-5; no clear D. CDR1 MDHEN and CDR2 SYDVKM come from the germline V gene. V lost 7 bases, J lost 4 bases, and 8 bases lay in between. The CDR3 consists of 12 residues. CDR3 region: CASNEGNQPQHF. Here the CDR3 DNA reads TGTGCCAGCAACGAGGGTAATCAGCCCCAGCATTTT.

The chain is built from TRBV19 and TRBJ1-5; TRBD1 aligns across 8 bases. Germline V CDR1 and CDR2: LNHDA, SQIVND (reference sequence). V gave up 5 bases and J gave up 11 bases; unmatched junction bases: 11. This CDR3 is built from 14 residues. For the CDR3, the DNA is TGTGCCAGTAGTTCGGACAGGGCGGAGTTGGCCCAGCATTTT. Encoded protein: CASSSDRAELAQHF.

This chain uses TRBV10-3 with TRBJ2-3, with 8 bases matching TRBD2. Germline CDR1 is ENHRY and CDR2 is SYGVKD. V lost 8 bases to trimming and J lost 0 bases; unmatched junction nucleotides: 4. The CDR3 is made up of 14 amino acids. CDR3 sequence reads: CAIGREGSTDTQYF. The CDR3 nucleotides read TGTGCCATCGGACGGGAGGGGAGCACAGATACGCAGTATTTT.

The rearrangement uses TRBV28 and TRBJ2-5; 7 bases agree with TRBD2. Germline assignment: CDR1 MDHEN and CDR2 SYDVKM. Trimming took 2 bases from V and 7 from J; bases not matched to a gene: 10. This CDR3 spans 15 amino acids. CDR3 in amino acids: CASSLKSAGEGTQYF. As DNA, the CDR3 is TGTGCCAGCAGTTTAAAGTCCGCGGGGGAAGGGACCCAGTACTTC.

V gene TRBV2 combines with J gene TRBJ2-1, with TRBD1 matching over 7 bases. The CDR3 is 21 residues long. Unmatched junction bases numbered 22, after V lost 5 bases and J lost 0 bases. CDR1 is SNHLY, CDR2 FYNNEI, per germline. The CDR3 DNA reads TGTGCCAGCAGTCAGGGGGATCTGACAGGGTCCCCTCCTAGCTCCTACAATGAGCAGTTCTTC. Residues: CASSQGDLTGSPPSSYNEQFF.

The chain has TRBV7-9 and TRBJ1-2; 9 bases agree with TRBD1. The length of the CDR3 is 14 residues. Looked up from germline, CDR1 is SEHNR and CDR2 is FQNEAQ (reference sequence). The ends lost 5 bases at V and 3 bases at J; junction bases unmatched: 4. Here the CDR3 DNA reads TGTGCCAGCAGCCCGGGACAGGGTTACTATGGCTACACCTTC. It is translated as CASSPGQGYYGYTF.

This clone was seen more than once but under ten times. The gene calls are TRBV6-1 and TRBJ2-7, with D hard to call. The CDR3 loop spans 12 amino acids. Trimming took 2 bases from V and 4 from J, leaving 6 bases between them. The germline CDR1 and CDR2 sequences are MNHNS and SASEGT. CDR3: CASSEPTYEQYF. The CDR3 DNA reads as TGTGCCAGCAGTGAACCTACTTACGAGCAGTACTTC.

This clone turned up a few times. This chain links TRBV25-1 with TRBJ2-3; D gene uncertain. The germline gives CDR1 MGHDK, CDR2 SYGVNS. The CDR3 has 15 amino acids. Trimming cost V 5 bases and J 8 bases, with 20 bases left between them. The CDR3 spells CASSSLLEGFGTQYF. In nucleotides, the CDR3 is TGTGCCAGCAGTTCACTCCTAGAAGGTTTTGGTACGCAGTATTTT. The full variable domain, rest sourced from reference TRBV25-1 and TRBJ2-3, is EADIYQTPRYLVIGTGKKITLECSQTMGHDKMYWYQQDPGMELHLIHYSYGVNSTEKGDLSSESTVSRIRTEHFPLTLESARPSHTSQYLCASSSLLEGFGTQYFGPGTRLTVL.

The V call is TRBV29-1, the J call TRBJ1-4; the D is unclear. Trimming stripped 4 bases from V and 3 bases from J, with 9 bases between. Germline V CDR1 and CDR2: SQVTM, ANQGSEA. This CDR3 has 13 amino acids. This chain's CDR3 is CSVVWSANEKLFF. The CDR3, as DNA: TGCAGCGTTGTGTGGAGCGCTAATGAAAAACTGTTTTTT. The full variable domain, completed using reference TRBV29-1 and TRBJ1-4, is SAVISQKPSRDICQRGTSLTIQCQVDSQVTMMFWYRQQPGQSLTLIATANQGSEATYESGFVIDKFPISRPNLTFSTLTVSNMSPEDSSIYLCSVVWSANEKLFFGSGTQLSVL.

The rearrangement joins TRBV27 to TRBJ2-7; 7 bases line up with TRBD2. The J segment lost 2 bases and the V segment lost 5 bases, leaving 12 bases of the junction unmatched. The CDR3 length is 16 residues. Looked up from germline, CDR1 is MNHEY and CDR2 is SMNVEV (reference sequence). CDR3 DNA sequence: TGTGCCAGCAGTAAGAACCGGGACTATCTTACCTACGAGCAGTACTTC. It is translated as CASSKNRDYLTYEQYF.

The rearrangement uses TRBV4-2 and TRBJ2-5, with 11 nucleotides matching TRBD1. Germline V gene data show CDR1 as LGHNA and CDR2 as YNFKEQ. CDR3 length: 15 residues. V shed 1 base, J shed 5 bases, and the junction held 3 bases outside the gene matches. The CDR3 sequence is CASSQGTGGVETQYF. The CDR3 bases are TGTGCCAGCAGCCAAGGGACAGGGGGCGTGGAGACCCAGTACTTC.

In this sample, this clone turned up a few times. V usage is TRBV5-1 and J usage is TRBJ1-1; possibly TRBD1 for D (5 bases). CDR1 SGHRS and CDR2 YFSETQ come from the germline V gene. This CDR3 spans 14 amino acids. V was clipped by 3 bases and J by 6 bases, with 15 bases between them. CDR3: CASSSVGEGSEAFF. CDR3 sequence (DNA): TGCGCCAGCAGCTCCGTGGGGGAGGGATCTGAAGCTTTCTTT.

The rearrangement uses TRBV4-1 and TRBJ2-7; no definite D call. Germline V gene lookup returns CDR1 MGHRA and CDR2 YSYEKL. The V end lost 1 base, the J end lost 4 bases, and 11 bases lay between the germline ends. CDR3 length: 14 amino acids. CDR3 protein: CASSQGLVAYEQYF. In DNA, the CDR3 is TGCGCCAGCAGCCAAGGACTGGTAGCTTACGAGCAGTACTTC.

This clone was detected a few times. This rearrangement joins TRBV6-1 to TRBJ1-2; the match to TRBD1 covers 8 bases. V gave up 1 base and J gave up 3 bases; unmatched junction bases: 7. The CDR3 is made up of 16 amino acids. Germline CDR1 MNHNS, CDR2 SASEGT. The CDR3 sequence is CASSEVPRGRDYGYTF. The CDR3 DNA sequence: TGTGCCAGCAGTGAAGTTCCCAGGGGGCGCGACTATGGCTACACCTTC.

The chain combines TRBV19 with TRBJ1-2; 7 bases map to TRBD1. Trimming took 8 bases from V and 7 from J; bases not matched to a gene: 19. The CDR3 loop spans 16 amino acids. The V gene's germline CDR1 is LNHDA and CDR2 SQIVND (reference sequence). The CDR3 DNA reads TGTGCCAGTCAAGATAATCCCTCAGGGAACAGGGGTGGCTACACCTTC. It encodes CASQDNPSGNRGGYTF.

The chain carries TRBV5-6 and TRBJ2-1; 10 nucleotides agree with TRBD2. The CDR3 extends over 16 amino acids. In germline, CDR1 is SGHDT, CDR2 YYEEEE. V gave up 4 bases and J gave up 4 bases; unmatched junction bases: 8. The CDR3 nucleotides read TGTGCCAGCAGCGCACTGACTAGCGGGTTATACAATGAGCAGTTCTTC. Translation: CASSALTSGLYNEQFF.